Sequencing of this T cell receptor beta chain was carried out in a study of CXCR3-negative and CXCR3-positive naive CD8 T cells (dated by TCRdb to about 2019). Looking at the study overall: In total, 110 million to 150 million TRB reads were obtained, corresponding to roughly 1.5 +/- 0.3 million reads per library. Data from 11 donors, pooled across two independent experiments, went into the diversity and physicochemical repertoire analyses. For the TRBV-TRBJ cluster analysis, the naive subsets came from 5 donors, while the memory cells came from 3 donors.

What the study reported, not specific to this receptor: Both naive subsets had comparably high repertoire diversity, while memory CD8+ T cells had much lower repertoire diversity. CXCR3 expression partially decreased after cryopreservation, so most assays used freshly isolated PBMCs. Because surface CD5, which is linked to self-reactivity in mice, was comparable between the naive subsets, TCR interaction strength was also inferred from the physicochemical properties of TRB CDR3s. TRB CDR3s from CXCR3-positive naive cells showed higher hydrophobicity (lower Kidera factor 4), lower energy, and higher strength and volume indices than CXCR3-negative naive cells. Naive CXCR3-negative and CXCR3-positive cells from the same donor showed similar TRBV-TRBJ usage, whereas memory cells showed distinct patterns.

On this clonotype: The target of this receptor is not known.

Each CD8+ T cell subset was flow-sorted in triplicate, with 300,000 or so cells per subset placed directly into RLT lysis buffer. Naive CD8+ T cells were defined stringently as CD45RO-CCR7+CD27+CD95- to exclude memory contaminants. Peripheral blood mononuclear cells were isolated from buffy coats using standard density gradient centrifugation. A FACSAria III was used to flow-sort naive CXCR3-negative and CXCR3-positive CD8+ T cells. Total RNA was extracted from sorted cells using an RNeasy Mini Kit. Including the terminal cysteine and phenylalanine, the CDR3 comprises 16 residues. DNA is not recorded here. CDR1 and CDR2 were assigned from the germline V gene as SGHTA and FQGNSA. Sequencer: NextSeq 550. The Human TCR Profiling Kit (MiLaboratory) was used to make UMI-labeled 5' RACE TRB cDNA libraries. The full amount of extracted RNA was used for cDNA synthesis, and the full amount of resulting cDNA was used for PCR amplification. The libraries were made side by side, with each library going through the same number of PCR cycles. The published analysis was carried out like this. MIGEC and MiXCR extracted about 53,000 +/- 10,000 unique UMI-labeled TRB cDNA molecules per library, requiring at least two reads per UMI. Each library averaged roughly 40,000 +/- 10,000 functional in-frame TRB CDR3 nucleotide clonotypes without stop codons. After each sample was downsampled to 5000 UMI-labeled TRB molecules, VDJtools was used to calculate diversity metrics such as normalized Shannon-Wiener and Chao1. VDJtools was used to calculate clonotype-size-weighted physicochemical properties of the central five CDR3 residues, namely interaction energy, strength, volume and Kidera factor 4. The reads went through TCRdb reprocessing, and each CDR3 protein sequence gets one entry with no DNA. The authors' filters were not applied to this entry. The sample's table covers about 150,000 distinct CDR3 sequences. The ten largest account for about 0.28% of the sample.

The receptor was isolated from a human donor in good health. Some clones in this sample may be carry-over from other donors' samples. Sequencing was done on a sample of naive CXCR3+ CD8+ T cells from blood. The sample's cell subset or site label is to be understood as: CD45RO-CCR7+CD27+CD95- naive CD8+ T cells expressing CXCR3 (TNR3+). The chain is encoded by TRBV7-2 joined to TRBJ1-1; TCRdb proposes TRBD1, but this gene call is untestable without DNA. This receptor has the CDR3 CASSSERGGLNTEAFF.